Below are 7 T cell receptor beta chains sequenced from a single sample in a study of radiotherapy plus CTLA-4 blockade in lung cancer. This table comes from immunoSEQ multiplex PCR, and its TCRdb copy is limited to in-frame clones, with some not included. The table shows approximately 40,000 clones, with about 73% occurring only once. The sequencing here drew on peripheral blood, taken from a patient treated with radiotherapy plus ipilimumab. Receptor source: a human donor with non-small cell lung cancer who had stable disease on radiotherapy plus ipilimumab.

The V gene is TRBV11-2, the J gene TRBJ1-3; D might be TRBD1 (6 bases). This CDR3 contains 15 residues. Trimming cost V 5 bases and J 0 bases, with 11 bases left between them. CDR1 is SGHAT, CDR2 FQNNGV, per germline. This CDR3 reads CASSPDRISGNTIYF. In nucleotides, the CDR3 is TGTGCCAGCAGCCCAGACAGGATCTCTGGAAACACCATATATTTT.

The chain recombines TRBV10-3 with TRBJ2-1; D is perhaps TRBD1 (6 bases). Germline lookup yields CDR1 ENHRY and CDR2 SYGVKD. This CDR3 has 15 residues. Deletions cut 3 bases from V and 5 bases from J, with 14 bases between. CDR3 nucleotides: TGTGCCATCAGTGAATCTACAGGGCCAAACAATGAGCAGTTCTTC. Encoded protein: CAISESTGPNNEQFF.

This clone is medium-sized within its sample. This chain links TRBV2 with TRBJ1-5; no firm D call. The CDR3 is made up of 15 amino acids. V was shortened by 8 bases and J by 10 bases, with 24 bases between the two germline ends. Germline CDR1 SNHLY, CDR2 FYNNEI. In nucleotides, the CDR3 is TGTGCCAGCCGTCCAAGGGAAGGCAGGATTCACCCCCAGCATTTT. Translated: CASRPREGRIHPQHF. Complete variable domain (other parts from reference TRBV2 and TRBJ1-5): EPEVTQTPSHQVTQMGQEVILRCVPISNHLYFYWYRQILGQKVEFLVSFYNNEISEKSEIFDDQFSVERPDGSNFTLKIRSTKLEDSAMYFCASRPREGRIHPQHFGDGTRLSIL.

The chain employs TRBV27 and TRBJ2-1; D ambiguous. V lost 3 bases, J lost 3 bases, and 12 bases lay in between. This CDR3 has 15 amino acids. Germline V CDR1 and CDR2: MNHEY, SMNVEV (reference sequence). The CDR3 DNA reads TGTGCCAGCAGTTTTGGGCAGATTTACTACAATGAGCAGTTCTTC. Its protein product is CASSFGQIYYNEQFF.

This sequence joins TRBV7-2 and TRBJ2-7; 8 bases map to TRBD1. Trimming at V came to 5 bases and at J to 2 bases, leaving 5 bases not matched to a gene. CDR3 length: 14 residues. The germline V gene encodes CDR1 SGHTA and CDR2 FQGNSA. The CDR3 loop is CASSVDRVTYEQYF. DNA of the CDR3: TGTGCCAGCAGCGTGGACAGGGTGACCTACGAGCAGTACTTC.

The chain combines TRBV7-2 with TRBJ2-7, with 7 bases identical to TRBD1. The germline CDR1 and CDR2 sequences are SGHTA and FQGNSA. The CDR3 contains 16 residues. V shed 5 bases, J shed 1 base, and the junction held 11 bases outside the gene matches. CDR3 DNA sequence: TGTGCCAGCAGCCGCAGGGACAGCCGCCCTTCCTACGAGCAGTACGTC. Its translation is CASSRRDSRPSYEQYV.

The chain joins TRBV21-1 to TRBJ2-3; no check of the table's D call, TRBD1, against the DNA was made. TRBV21-1 is assigned pseudogene status. The CDR3 totals 17 residues. The CDR3 here is CASSKVQRQQVRDTQYF. DNA for the CDR3: TGTGCCAGCAGCAAAGTACAACGCCAGCAGGTTAGGGATACGCAGTATTTT.